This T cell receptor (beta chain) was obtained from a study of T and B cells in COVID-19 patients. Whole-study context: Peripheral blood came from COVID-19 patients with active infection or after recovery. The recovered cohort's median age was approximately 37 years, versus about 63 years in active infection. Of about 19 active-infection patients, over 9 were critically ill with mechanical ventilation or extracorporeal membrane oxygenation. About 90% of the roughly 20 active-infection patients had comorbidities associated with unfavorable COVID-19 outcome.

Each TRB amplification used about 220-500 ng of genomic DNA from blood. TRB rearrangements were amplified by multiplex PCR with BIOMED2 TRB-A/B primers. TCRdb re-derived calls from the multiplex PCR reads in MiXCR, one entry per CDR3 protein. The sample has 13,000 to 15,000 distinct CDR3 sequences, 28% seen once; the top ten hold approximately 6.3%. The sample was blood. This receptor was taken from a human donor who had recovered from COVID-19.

The CDR3 DNA sequence: TGTGCCTACGGGACCAGGGGGACTCCTTATGGCTACACCTTC. It encodes CAYGTRGTPYGYTF. The rearrangement links TRBV7-9 to TRBJ1-2, with 7 bases identical to TRBD1. The CDR3 has 14 residues. J was trimmed by 5 bases and V by 11 bases; bases with no gene match: 14. The germline CDR1 and CDR2 sequences are SEHNR and FQNEAQ (reference sequence).